Listed below are T cell receptor beta chains from one sample, sequenced in a study of blood T cell repertoires in COVID-19. TCRdb's table, derived via immunoSEQ multiplex PCR, lists solely in-frame clones and lacks some. The sample carries fewer than 65,000 clones, roughly 85% recorded once. The sequenced sample consisted of peripheral blood. These receptors all come from a human donor in a cohort sampled during active COVID-19. Both conserved end residues are part of each CDR3. A D gene is named only where the DNA matches it firmly.

V,D,CDR3
TRBV24-1,TRBD2,CATSDGTSGTDTQYF
TRBV2,TRBD2,CASSRAGPGTYEQYF
TRBV11-2,TRBD1,CASSLDYRGKEETQYF
TRBV28,TRBD2,CASSLGASGGWTGETQYF
TRBV3-1/TRBV3-2,-,CASSPRLRAGLLIHSTDTQYF
TRBV9,-,CASSVGTGSQETQYF
TRBV10-3,-,CAISAERKNQPQHF
TRBV5-1,-,CASSAGQTSSPLHF
TRBV27,-,CASRFHVQVSGNTIYF
TRBV7-8,-,CASSLANRDDEKLFF
TRBV6-1,-,CASSDSVAYEQYF
TRBV6-2/TRBV6-3,TRBD1,CASSYPPSGGRSNQPQHF
TRBV3-1/TRBV3-2,-,CASSLEGGTEAFF
TRBV25-1,TRBD1,CASSDPGTGLNTEAFF